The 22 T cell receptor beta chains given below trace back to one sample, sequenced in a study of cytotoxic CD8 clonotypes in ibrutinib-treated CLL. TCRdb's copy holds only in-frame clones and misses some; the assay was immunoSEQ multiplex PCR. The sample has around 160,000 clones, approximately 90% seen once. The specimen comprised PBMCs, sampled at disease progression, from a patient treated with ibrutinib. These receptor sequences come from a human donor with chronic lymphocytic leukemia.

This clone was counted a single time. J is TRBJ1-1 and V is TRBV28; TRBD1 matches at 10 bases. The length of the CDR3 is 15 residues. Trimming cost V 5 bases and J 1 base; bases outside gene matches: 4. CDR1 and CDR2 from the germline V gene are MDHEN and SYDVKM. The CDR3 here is CASSTGQGRNTEAFF. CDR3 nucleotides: TGTGCCAGCAGTACGGGACAGGGGCGGAACACTGAAGCTTTCTTT.

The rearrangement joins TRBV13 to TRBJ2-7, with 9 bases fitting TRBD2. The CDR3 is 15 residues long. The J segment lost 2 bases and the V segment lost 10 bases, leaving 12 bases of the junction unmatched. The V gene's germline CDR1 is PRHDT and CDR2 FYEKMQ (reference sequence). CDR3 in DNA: TGTGCCACCGCCCTGAAAGCGGGAGGTACCTACGAGCAGTACTTC. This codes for CATALKAGGTYEQYF. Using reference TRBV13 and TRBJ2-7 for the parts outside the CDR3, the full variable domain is AAGVIQSPRHLIKEKRETATLKCYPIPRHDTVYWYQQGPGQDPQFLISFYEKMQSDKGSIPDRFSAQQFSDYHSELNMSSLELGDSALYFCATALKAGGTYEQYFGPGTRLTVT.

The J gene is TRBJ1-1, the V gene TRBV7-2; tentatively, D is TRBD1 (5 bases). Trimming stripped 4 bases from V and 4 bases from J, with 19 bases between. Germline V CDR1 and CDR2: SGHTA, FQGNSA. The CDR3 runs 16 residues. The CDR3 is CASSSPRSGQGTEAFF. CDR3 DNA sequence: TGTGCCAGCAGCTCCCCCCGCTCGGGGCAAGGCACTGAAGCTTTCTTT.

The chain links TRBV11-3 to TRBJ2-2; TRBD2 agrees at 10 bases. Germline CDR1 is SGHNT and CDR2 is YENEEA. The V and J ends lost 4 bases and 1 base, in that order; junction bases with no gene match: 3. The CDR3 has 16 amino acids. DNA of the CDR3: TGTGCCAGCAGCTCTCGGACTAGCGGGAACACCGGGGAGCTGTTTTTT. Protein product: CASSSRTSGNTGELFF. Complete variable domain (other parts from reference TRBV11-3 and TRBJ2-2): EAGVVQSPRYKIIEKKQPVAFWCNPISGHNTLYWYLQNLGQGPELLIRYENEEAVDDSQLPKDRFSAERLKGVDSTLKIQPAELGDSAVYLCASSSRTSGNTGELFFGEGSRLTVL.

Here the CDR3 reads CASISGGLAKNIQYF. CDR3 nucleotide sequence: TGTGCCAGCATCTCTGGAGGTCTAGCCAAAAACATTCAGTACTTC. The rearrangement links TRBV28 to TRBJ2-4, with D perhaps TRBD2 (5 bases). CDR3 length equals 15 residues. CDR1 MDHEN and CDR2 SYDVKM come from the germline V gene. V was pared by 7 bases and J by 0 bases, with 13 bases between. Based on the CDR3 plus reference TRBV28 and TRBJ2-4, the full variable domain is DVKVTQSSRYLVKRTGEKVFLECVQDMDHENMFWYRQDPGLGLRLIYFSYDVKMKEKGDIPEGYSVSREKKERFSLILESASTNQTSMYLCASISGGLAKNIQYFGAGTRLSVL.

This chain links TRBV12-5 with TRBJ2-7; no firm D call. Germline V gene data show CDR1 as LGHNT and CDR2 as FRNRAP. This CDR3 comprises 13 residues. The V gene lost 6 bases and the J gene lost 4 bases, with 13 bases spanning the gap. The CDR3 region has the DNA TGTGCTAGTGGCCCTTCTTCCAGGTACGAGCAGTACTTC. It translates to CASGPSSRYEQYF.

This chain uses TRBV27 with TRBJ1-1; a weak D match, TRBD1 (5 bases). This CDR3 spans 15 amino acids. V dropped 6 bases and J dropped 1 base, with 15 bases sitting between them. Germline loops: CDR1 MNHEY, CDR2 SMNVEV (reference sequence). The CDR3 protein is CASSPRQGRNTEAFF. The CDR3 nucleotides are TGTGCCAGCAGCCCTCGGCAGGGAAGGAACACTGAAGCTTTCTTT.

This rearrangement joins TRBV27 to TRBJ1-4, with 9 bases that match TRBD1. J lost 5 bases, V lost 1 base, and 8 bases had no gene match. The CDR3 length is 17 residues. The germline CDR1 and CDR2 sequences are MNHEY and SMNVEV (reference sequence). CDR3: CASSLWEPGQGNEKLFF. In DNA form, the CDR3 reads TGTGCCAGCAGTTTATGGGAACCGGGACAGGGAAATGAAAAACTGTTTTTT.

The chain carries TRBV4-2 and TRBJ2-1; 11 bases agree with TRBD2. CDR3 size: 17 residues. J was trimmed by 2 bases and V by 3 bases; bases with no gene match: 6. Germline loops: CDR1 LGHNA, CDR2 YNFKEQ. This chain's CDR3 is CASSQATSGSTYNEQFF. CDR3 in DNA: TGTGCCAGCAGCCAGGCCACTAGCGGGAGTACCTACAATGAGCAGTTCTTC.

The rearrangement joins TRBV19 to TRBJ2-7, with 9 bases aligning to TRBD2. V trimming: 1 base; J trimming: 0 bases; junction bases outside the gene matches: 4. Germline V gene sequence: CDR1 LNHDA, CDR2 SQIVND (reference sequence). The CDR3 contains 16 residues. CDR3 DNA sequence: TGTGCCAGTAGTATAGTAGGCGGGAGGGCCTCCTACGAGCAGTACTTC. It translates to CASSIVGGRASYEQYF.

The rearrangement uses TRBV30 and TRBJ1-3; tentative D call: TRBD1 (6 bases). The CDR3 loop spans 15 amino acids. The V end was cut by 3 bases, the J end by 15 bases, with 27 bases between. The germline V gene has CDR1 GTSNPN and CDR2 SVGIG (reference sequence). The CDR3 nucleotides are TGTGCCTGGAGAGACGGAGGGGGGCACGGAGATCTCGCATATTTT. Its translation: CAWRDGGGHGDLAYF.

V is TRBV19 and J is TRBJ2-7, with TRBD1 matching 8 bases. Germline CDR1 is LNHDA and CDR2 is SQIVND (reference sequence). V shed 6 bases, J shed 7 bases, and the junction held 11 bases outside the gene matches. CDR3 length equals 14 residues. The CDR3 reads CASRLTGGRMEQYF. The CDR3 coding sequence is TGTGCCAGTAGGCTCACAGGGGGGAGAATGGAGCAGTACTTC.

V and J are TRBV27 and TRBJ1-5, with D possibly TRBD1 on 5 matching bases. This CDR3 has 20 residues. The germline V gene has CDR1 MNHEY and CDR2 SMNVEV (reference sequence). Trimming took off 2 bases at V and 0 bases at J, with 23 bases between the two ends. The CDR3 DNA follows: TGTGCCAGCAGTTTAAGGGGCGGAGGCCGAGGTCTAAATAGCAATCAGCCCCAGCATTTT. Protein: CASSLRGGGRGLNSNQPQHF.

The CDR3 is CASSIPGLAGYNEQFF. Here the CDR3 DNA reads TGTGCCAGCAGCATCCCGGGACTAGCGGGTTACAATGAGCAGTTCTTC. The chain joins TRBV7-3 to TRBJ2-1; 12 nucleotides match TRBD2. The germline V gene encodes CDR1 SGHTA and CDR2 FQGTGA. This CDR3 has 16 residues. V shed 5 bases and J 4 bases; nucleotides not matched to a gene: 6. The entire variable domain, with the rest obtained from reference TRBV7-3 and TRBJ2-1, is as follows: GAGVSQTPSNKVTEKGKYVELRCDPISGHTALYWYRQSLGQGPEFLIYFQGTGAADDSGLPNDRFFAVRPEGSVSTLKIQRTERGDSAVYLCASSIPGLAGYNEQFFGPGTRLTVL.

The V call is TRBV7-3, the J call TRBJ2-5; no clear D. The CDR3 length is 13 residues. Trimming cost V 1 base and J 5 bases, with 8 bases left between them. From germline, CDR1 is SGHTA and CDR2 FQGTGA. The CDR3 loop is CASSLMVSETQYF. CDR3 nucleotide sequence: TGTGCCAGCAGCTTAATGGTGAGCGAGACCCAGTACTTC. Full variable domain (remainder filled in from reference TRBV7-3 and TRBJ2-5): GAGVSQTPSNKVTEKGKYVELRCDPISGHTALYWYRQSLGQGPEFLIYFQGTGAADDSGLPNDRFFAVRPEGSVSTLKIQRTERGDSAVYLCASSLMVSETQYFGPGTRLLVL.

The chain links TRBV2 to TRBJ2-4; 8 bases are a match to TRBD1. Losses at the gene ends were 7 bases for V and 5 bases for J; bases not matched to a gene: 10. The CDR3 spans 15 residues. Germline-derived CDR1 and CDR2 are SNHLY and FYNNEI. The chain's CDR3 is CASIRTGLGQNIQYF. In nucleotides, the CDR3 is TGTGCCAGCATCCGGACAGGGCTGGGACAAAACATTCAGTACTTC.

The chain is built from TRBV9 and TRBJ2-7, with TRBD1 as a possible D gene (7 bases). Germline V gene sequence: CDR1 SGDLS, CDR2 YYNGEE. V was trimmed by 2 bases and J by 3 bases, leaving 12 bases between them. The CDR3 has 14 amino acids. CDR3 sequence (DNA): TGTGCCAGCAGCGTCGCGGGACAGAACTACGAGCAGTACTTC. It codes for CASSVAGQNYEQYF.

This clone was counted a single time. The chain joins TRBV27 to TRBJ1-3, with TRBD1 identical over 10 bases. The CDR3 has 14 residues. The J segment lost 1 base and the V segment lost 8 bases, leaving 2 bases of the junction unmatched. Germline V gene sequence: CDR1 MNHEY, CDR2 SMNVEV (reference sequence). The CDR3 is CASGQGVSGNTIYF. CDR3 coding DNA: TGTGCCAGCGGACAGGGGGTGTCTGGAAACACCATATATTTT.

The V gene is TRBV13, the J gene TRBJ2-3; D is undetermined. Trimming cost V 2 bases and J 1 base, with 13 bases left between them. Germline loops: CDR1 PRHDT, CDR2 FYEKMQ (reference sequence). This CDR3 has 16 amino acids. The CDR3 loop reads CASSLIRAKGTDTQYF. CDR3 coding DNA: TGTGCCAGCAGCTTAATTCGGGCAAAAGGCACAGATACGCAGTATTTT.

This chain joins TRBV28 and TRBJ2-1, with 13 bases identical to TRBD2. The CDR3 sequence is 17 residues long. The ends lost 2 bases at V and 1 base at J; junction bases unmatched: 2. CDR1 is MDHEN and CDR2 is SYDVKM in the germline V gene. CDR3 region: CASSLTSGRGSYNEQFF. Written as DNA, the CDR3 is TGTGCCAGCAGTTTAACTAGCGGGAGGGGGTCCTACAATGAGCAGTTCTTC. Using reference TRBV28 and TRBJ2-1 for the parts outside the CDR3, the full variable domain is DVKVTQSSRYLVKRTGEKVFLECVQDMDHENMFWYRQDPGLGLRLIYFSYDVKMKEKGDIPEGYSVSREKKERFSLILESASTNQTSMYLCASSLTSGRGSYNEQFFGPGTRLTVL.

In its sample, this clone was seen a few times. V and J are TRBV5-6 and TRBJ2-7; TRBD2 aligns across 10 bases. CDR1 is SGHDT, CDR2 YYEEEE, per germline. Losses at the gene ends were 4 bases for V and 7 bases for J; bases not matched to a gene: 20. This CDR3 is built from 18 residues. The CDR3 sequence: CASSRGIRGLAGAVEQYF. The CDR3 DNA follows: TGTGCCAGCAGCCGGGGGATCAGGGGGCTAGCGGGAGCGGTTGAGCAGTACTTC.

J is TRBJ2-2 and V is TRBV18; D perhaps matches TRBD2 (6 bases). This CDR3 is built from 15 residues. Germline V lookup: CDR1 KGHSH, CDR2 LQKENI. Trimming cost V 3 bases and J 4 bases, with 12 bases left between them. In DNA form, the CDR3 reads TGTGCCAGCTCACCGTCGGGAGCGGGCACCGGGGAGCTGTTTTTT. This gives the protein CASSPSGAGTGELFF. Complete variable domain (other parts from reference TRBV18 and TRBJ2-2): NAGVMQNPRHLVRRRGQEARLRCSPMKGHSHVYWYRQLPEEGLKFMVYLQKENIIDESGMPKERFSAEFPKEGPSILRIQQVVRGDSAAYFCASSPSGAGTGELFFGEGSRLTVL.